This TCR beta chain was obtained from a study of blood T cell repertoires in COVID-19. Study-level background: Acute-phase and convalescent COVID-19 samples originated in the United States, Italy and Spain.

In the source study's methods: Estimated nucleated cell counts came from reference gene primer amplification. The assay was immunoSEQ multiplex PCR, and TCRdb's table has in-frame clones only and misses some. Clonal size and the V and J genes are those of that table, whereas D and trimming came from the DNA. There are tens of thousands of clones in the sample; roughly 76% occur only once, and approximately 19% lies in the top ten. This CDR3 has 15 amino acids. The germline gives CDR1 SGHTA, CDR2 FQGNSA. V shed 6 bases and J 2 bases; nucleotides not matched to a gene: 5. The receptor was isolated from a woman older than 75 with active or convalescent COVID-19. Material for sequencing was peripheral blood. The chain combines TRBV7-2 with TRBJ2-3, with 10 bases matching TRBD2. The CDR3 DNA follows: TGTGCCAGCAGTTTAACTAGCGGGGTCACAGATACGCAGTATTTT. Translated: CASSLTSGVTDTQYF. The full variable domain, completed using reference TRBV7-2 and TRBJ2-3, is GAGVSQSPSNKVTEKGKDVELRCDPISGHTALYWYRQSLGQGLEFLIYFQGNSAPDKSGLPSDRFSAERTGGSVSTLTIQRTQQEDSAVYLCASSLTSGVTDTQYFGPGTRLTVL.